This entry is about one T cell receptor beta chain. This sample was included in a study of blood T cell repertoires in COVID-19. Some clones are missing from TCRdb's copy, which holds only in-frame ones; the method was immunoSEQ multiplex PCR. The repertoire includes around 140,000 clones, around 90% of them detected once, and approximately 10% sits in the top ten. The TCR sequence derives from a man between 60 and 70 years old with active or convalescent COVID-19. The sample was peripheral blood.

The DNA for the CDR3 is TGTGCCATCAGTGAGTCGATGCAGGAGGTAGCAGATACGCAGTATTTT. It yields the protein CAISESMQEVADTQYF. The gene calls are TRBV10-3 and TRBJ2-3; TRBD2 is a possible D gene (5 bases). Germline assignment: CDR1 ENHRY and CDR2 SYGVKD. Trimming took 0 bases from V and 4 from J, leaving 14 bases between them. The CDR3 extends over 16 amino acids.